This TCR beta chain stems from a study of a mutant IDH1 vaccine in newly diagnosed glioma. Germline V gene data show CDR1 as LNHDA and CDR2 as SQIVND (reference sequence). Germline trimming cut 5 bases from V and 7 bases from J; bases unmatched to any gene: 4. The length of the CDR3 is 13 residues. Of note for this clone: Its antigen remains unknown.

Using immunoSEQ multiplex PCR, the repertoire was profiled, and TCRdb retains in-frame clones only, with some absent. The sample records about 60,000 clones, about 88% being singletons. The time point is: week 5, during vaccination. Doses consisted of 300 ug of mutant IDH1 20-mer peptide each, paired with topical imiquimod. The input for sequencing was PBMCs, taken from a glioma patient whose treatment included an IDH1 peptide vaccine. The sequence derives from a woman in her 50s with glioma. The chain combines TRBV19 with TRBJ1-5; 8 bases agree with TRBD1. The CDR3 nucleotides are TGTGCCAGTAGTGGTACAGGGGGGCAGCCCCAGCATTTT. It translates to CASSGTGGQPQHF.